This T cell receptor beta chain was identified in a study of blood T cell repertoires in COVID-19. Study-wide context: Acute-phase and convalescent COVID-19 samples originated in the United States, Italy and Spain.

Trimming cost V 0 bases and J 9 bases; bases outside gene matches: 6. The CDR3 spans 15 residues. Germline lookup yields CDR1 SGHRS and CDR2 YFSETQ. Sequencing was performed with immunoSEQ multiplex PCR; in TCRdb, only in-frame clones are kept and a portion is missing. The sample carries approximately 170,000 clones, 80% to 85% recorded once. The TCR sequence derives from a man between 65 and 80 years old with active or convalescent COVID-19. The specimen was peripheral blood. The chain recombines TRBV5-1 with TRBJ2-1, with TRBD2 matching 10 bases. CDR3 DNA: TGCGCCAGCAGCTTGGGGAGGACTAGCGGTGCTGAGCAGTTCTTC. This gives the protein CASSLGRTSGAEQFF.